A selection of T cell receptor beta chains follows, all from one sample in a study of blood T cell repertoires in COVID-19. TCRdb's copy holds only in-frame clones and misses some; the assay was immunoSEQ multiplex PCR. Here the sample spans around 370,000 clones, about nine tenths being singletons. The sequenced material came from peripheral blood. These receptors came from a woman between 65 and 79 years old with COVID-19, enrolled during active disease. Each CDR3 is given with its conserved first and last residue. The D gene is left open where the match is weak. Size tells how often a clone was seen (once, few, many) or the class of an expanded clone, and some rows leave it out.

cdr3_nt cdr3_aa clone_size j_call d_call v_call
TGTGCCTGGAAGACAGGGGGAAATTCACCCCTCCACTTT CAWKTGGNSPLHF NA TRBJ1-6 TRBD1 TRBV30
TGTGCCAGCAGTTGGACAGGGTTTCGGAATGAGCAGTTCTTC CASSWTGFRNEQFF NA TRBJ2-1 TRBD1 TRBV27
TGTGCCAGCAGCTCGACAGTTTACACTGAAGCTTTCTTT CASSSTVYTEAFF NA TRBJ1-1 NA TRBV7-2
TGTGCCAGCATCCCCTCAGGCTCCCTGGGCGAGCAGTACTTC CASIPSGSLGEQYF NA TRBJ2-7 NA TRBV5-6
TGCAGCGTTGAAGATTCCGGGAGTGAAGCTTTCTTT CSVEDSGSEAFF NA TRBJ1-1 NA TRBV29-1
TGTGCCAGCAGTACAGGCCTGAACACTGAAGCTTTCTTT CASSTGLNTEAFF NA TRBJ1-1 NA TRBV12-3/TRBV12-4
TGCGCCAGCAGCCTCCTGAGGGGGCCCCAGTTAGGGGAGCTGTTTTTT CASSLLRGPQLGELFF once TRBJ2-2 TRBD1 TRBV5-1
TGTGCCAGCTCGATTACCCCAGGGGGCGAGACTGAAGCTTTCTTT CASSITPGGETEAFF NA TRBJ1-1 TRBD1 TRBV19
TGTGCCAGCAGTTTCATTGGCACAGCCTACGAGCAGTACTTC CASSFIGTAYEQYF NA TRBJ2-7 NA TRBV27
TGTGCCAGCAGTTCGACCGGGACAGGACATCAGCCCCAGCATTTT CASSSTGTGHQPQHF NA TRBJ1-5 TRBD1 TRBV27
TGCGCCAGCAGCCACGGGACTAGCGACAAAGAGACCCAGTACTTC CASSHGTSDKETQYF NA TRBJ2-5 TRBD2 TRBV4-3
TGCGCCAGCAGCCTAGACAGGGGGGGCAATCAGCCCCAGCATTTT CASSLDRGGNQPQHF once TRBJ1-5 TRBD1 TRBV4-3
TGTGCCAGTTGGCCGGGACAGAACACCGGGGAGCTGTTTTTT CASWPGQNTGELFF NA TRBJ2-2 NA TRBV19
TGCGCCAGCAGCCAAGATCTCGGTACGGGGGGGCAAGAGACCCAGTACTTC CASSQDLGTGGQETQYF NA TRBJ2-5 TRBD2 TRBV4-1
TGTGCCAGCTCACCACCGTCAGGTACCTACGAGCAGTACTTC CASSPPSGTYEQYF NA TRBJ2-7 NA TRBV18
TGTGCCACCAGTGATGCTAGCGGAGAAGAGACCCAGTACTTC CATSDASGEETQYF NA TRBJ2-5 TRBD2 TRBV24-1
TGTGCCAGTAGTAGCGGGGGCTCCCGCTCCTACGAGCAGTACTTC CASSSGGSRSYEQYF NA TRBJ2-7 NA TRBV19
TGTGCCAGCAGTTACTCGTGGGCTACGGTCGGCTATGGCTACACCTTC CASSYSWATVGYGYTF NA TRBJ1-2 NA TRBV6-5
TGTGCCAGCAGCTGGACTGAGCAGTACTTC CASSWTEQYF NA TRBJ2-7 NA TRBV5-8
TGTGCCAGCAGCCCTGGACACGGCCAGTCACCCCTCCACTTT CASSPGHGQSPLHF NA TRBJ1-6 NA TRBV5-4
TGTGCCAGCAGTCCTGGGGGGTTATTAAACTATGGCTACACCTTC CASSPGGLLNYGYTF NA TRBJ1-2 NA TRBV27
TGCGCCAGCAGCTTGTTTAGCGATATGAACACTGAAGCTTTCTTT CASSLFSDMNTEAFF NA TRBJ1-1 NA TRBV5-1
TGTGCCAGCAGCTCCCGGAGGATGGAATCCGGGGAGCTGTTTTTT CASSSRRMESGELFF NA TRBJ2-2 NA TRBV7-2
TGCGCCAGCAGCCCCCCGGGGTTCTTGGGGACTGAAGCTTTCTTT CASSPPGFLGTEAFF NA TRBJ1-1 NA TRBV4-1
TGTGCCACCAGTGGGGACAGGGGGCGCGACACCGGGGAGCTGTTTTTT CATSGDRGRDTGELFF NA TRBJ2-2 TRBD1 TRBV24-1
TGTGCCAGCAGTCGCCGGACAGGGTCATATGAAGCTTTCTTT CASSRRTGSYEAFF NA TRBJ1-1 TRBD1 TRBV6-5
TGTGCCAGTAGTGGAGGGACAGCTAGCACAGATACGCAGTATTTT CASSGGTASTDTQYF NA TRBJ2-3 NA TRBV19
TGTGCCAGCAGCACCAGACAGGGGCAGGGGACCCAGTACTTC CASSTRQGQGTQYF NA TRBJ2-5 TRBD1 TRBV5-6
TGTGCCAGCAGCTCTCGGGACACTGCGGCGAACACCGGGGAGCTGTTTTTT CASSSRDTAANTGELFF NA TRBJ2-2 NA TRBV13
TGCGCCAGCAGCCCGTCGGACAGGGAAGATGATGGCTACACCTTC CASSPSDREDDGYTF NA TRBJ1-2 TRBD1 TRBV4-3
TGTGCCAGCAGCCCCACCGGAGGAACCCAAGAGACCCAGTACTTC CASSPTGGTQETQYF NA TRBJ2-5 NA TRBV11-2
TGTGCCAGCACCAGTGACATGGGACTAGTTCGTGAGTTCTTC CASTSDMGLVREFF NA TRBJ2-1 TRBD2 TRBV6-5
TGTGCCAGCAGCTTAATGGGGACAGGGGCCTACGAGCAGTACTTC CASSLMGTGAYEQYF NA TRBJ2-7 TRBD1 TRBV7-9
TGCGCCAGCAGCCCGATCGACGGGGGAGAGGCCCAGTACTTC CASSPIDGGEAQYF NA TRBJ2-5 NA TRBV5-1
TGTGCCAGCAGCCTAAAGCCCTCGGGACAGGGGATCTACGAGCAGTACTTC CASSLKPSGQGIYEQYF NA TRBJ2-7 TRBD1 TRBV7-3
TGTGCCAGCAGAAACCGGGAGAACACTGAAGCTTTCTTT CASRNRENTEAFF NA TRBJ1-1 NA TRBV12-3/TRBV12-4
TGTGCCAGCAGCCCCTTCCCCTACGAGCAGTACTTC CASSPFPYEQYF NA TRBJ2-7 NA TRBV7-8
TGTGCCAGCAGCCCTGGGACTAGGGACAGAGAGACCCAGTACTTC CASSPGTRDRETQYF NA TRBJ2-5 NA TRBV9
TGTGCCACCAGTGATTCGCCCCCGACTGGGGGCGCTGATTCACCCCTCCACTTT CATSDSPPTGGADSPLHF NA TRBJ1-6 NA TRBV24-1